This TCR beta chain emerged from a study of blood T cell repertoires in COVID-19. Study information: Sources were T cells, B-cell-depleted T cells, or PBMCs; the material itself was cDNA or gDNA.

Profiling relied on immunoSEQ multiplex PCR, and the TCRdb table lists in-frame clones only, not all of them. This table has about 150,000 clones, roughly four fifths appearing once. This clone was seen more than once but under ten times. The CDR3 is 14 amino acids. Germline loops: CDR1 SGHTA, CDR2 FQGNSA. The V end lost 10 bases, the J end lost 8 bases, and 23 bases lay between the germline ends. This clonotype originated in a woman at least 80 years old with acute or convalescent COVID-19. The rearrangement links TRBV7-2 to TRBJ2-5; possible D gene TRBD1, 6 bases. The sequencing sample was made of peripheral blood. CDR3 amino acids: CATSFTEQGTTQYF. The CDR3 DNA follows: TGTGCCACCTCCTTTACGGAGCAGGGGACCACCCAGTACTTC.